The clone carrying this T cell receptor beta chain has only one observation. The V end was cut by 0 bases, the J end by 8 bases, with 12 bases between. Germline V gene data show CDR1 as KGHDR and CDR2 as SFDVKD. The CDR3 is made up of 14 amino acids. The entry originates in a study of blood T cell repertoires in COVID-19. TCRdb's copy holds only in-frame clones and misses some; the assay was immunoSEQ multiplex PCR. The data hold some 40,000 clones, with around 80% observed a single time. The chain carries TRBV24-1 and TRBJ1-2; D gene uncertain. This TCR came from an elderly man with active or convalescent COVID-19. What was sequenced was peripheral blood. DNA of the CDR3: TGTGCCACCAGTGATTTGCGCCGCTCGGGGGGCTACACCTTC. It specifies CATSDLRRSGGYTF.